This T cell receptor beta chain was recovered during a study of cytomegalovirus exposure and HLA in healthy donors. PCR amplification relied on 60 Vbeta primers (plus 13 Jbeta primers). The assay was immunoSEQ multiplex PCR, and TCRdb's table has in-frame clones only and misses some. The table records 250,000 to 350,000 clones, about four fifths of them present only once. As concerns this clone: Its target is not known.

The CDR3 spans 16 residues. CDR1 is SEHNR and CDR2 is FQNEAQ in the germline V gene (reference sequence). With V trimmed by 1 base and J by 6 bases, 5 bases remained unmatched. Whole-study results and caveats: Earlier results showed most TCR beta V segments being productive about 87% or about 30% of the time. Researchers catalogued some 160 TCR beta chains as cytomegalovirus-associated. More clonal expansion characterized HLA-associated TCR beta chains than equally common others in a later analysis.

This chain uses TRBV7-9 with TRBJ2-5, with 13 bases that match TRBD2. The sequencing input was PBMCs. The receptor comes from a girl aged 2-9 years in good health and CMV-seronegative. Here the CDR3 reads CASSLGLTSGGQTQYF. The CDR3 DNA is TGTGCCAGCAGCTTAGGCCTGACTAGCGGGGGGCAGACCCAGTACTTC.